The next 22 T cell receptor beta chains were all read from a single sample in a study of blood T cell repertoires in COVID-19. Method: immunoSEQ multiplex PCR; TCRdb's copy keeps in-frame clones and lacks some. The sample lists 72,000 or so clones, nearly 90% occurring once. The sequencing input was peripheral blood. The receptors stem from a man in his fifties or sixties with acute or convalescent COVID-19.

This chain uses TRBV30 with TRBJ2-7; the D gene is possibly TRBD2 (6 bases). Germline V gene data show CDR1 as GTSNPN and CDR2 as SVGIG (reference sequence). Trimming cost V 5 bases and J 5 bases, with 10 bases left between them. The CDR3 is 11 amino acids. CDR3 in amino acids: CAWGWGDEQYF. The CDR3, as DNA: TGTGCCTGGGGTTGGGGGGACGAGCAGTACTTC.

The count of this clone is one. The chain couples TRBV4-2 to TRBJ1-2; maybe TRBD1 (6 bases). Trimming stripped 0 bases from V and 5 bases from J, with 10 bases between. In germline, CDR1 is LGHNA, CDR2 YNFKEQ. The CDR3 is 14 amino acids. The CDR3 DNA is TGTGCCAGCAGCCAAGAAGGCAGGGGATATGGCTACACCTTC. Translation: CASSQEGRGYGYTF.

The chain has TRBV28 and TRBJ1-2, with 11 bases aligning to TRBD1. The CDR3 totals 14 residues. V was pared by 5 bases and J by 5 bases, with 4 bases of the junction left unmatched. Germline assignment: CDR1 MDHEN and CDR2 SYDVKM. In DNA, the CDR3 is TGTGCCAGCAGTGCGGGACAGGGGGTTTATGGCTACACCTTC. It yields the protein CASSAGQGVYGYTF.

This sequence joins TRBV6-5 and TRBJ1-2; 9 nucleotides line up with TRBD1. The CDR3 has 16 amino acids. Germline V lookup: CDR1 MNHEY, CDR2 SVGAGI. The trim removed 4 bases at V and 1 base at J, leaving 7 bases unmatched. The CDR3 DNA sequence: TGTGCCAGCAGTTCGACAGGGGGAAGCAATAACTATGGCTACACCTTC. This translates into CASSSTGGSNNYGYTF.

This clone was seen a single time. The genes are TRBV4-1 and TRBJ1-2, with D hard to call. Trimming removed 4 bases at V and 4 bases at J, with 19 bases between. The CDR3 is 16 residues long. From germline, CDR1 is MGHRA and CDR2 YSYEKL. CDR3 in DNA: TGCGCCAGCAGCCCGATAGGGAGAGTATCTGGCTATGGCTACACCTTC. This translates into CASSPIGRVSGYGYTF.

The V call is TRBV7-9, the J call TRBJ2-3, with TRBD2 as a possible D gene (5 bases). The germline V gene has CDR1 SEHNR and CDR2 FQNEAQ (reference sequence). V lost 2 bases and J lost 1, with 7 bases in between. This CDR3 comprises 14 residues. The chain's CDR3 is CASSLQEGTDTQYF. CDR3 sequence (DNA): TGTGCCAGCAGCTTACAGGAGGGCACAGATACGCAGTATTTT.

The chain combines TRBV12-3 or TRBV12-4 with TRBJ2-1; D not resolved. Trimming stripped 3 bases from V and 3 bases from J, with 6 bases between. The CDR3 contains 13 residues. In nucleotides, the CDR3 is TGTGCCAGCAGTTTGAGTCACTACAATGAGCAGTTCTTC. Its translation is CASSLSHYNEQFF.

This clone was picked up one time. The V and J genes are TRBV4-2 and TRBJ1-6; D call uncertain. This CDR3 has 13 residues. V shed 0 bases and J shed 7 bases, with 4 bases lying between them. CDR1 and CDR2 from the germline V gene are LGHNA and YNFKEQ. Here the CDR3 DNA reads TGTGCCAGCAGCCAAGATAAAAATTCACCCCTCCACTTT. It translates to CASSQDKNSPLHF.

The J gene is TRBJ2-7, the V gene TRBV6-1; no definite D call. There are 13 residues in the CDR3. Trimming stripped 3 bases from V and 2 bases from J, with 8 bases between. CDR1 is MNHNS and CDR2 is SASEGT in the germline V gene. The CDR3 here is CASSDTNTYEQYF. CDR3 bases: TGTGCCAGCAGTGACACTAATACCTACGAGCAGTACTTC.

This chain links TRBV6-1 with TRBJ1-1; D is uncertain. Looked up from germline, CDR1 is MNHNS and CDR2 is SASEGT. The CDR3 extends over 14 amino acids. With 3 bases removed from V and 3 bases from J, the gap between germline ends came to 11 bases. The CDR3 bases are TGTGCCAGCAGTGAGACCCGGGTCCACACTGAAGCTTTCTTT. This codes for CASSETRVHTEAFF.

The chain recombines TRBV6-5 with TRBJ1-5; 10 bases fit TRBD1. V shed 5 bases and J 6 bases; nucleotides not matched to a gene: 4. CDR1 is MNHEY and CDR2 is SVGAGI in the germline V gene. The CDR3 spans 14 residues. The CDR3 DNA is TGTGCCAGCAGTAGACAGGGGGCTGCTCAGCCCCAGCATTTT. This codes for CASSRQGAAQPQHF.

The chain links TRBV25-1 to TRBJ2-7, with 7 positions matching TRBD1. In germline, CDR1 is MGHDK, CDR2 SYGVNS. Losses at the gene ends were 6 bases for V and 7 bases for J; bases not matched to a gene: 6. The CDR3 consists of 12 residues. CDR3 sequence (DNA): TGTGCCAGCAGACAGGGGTTCAGGGAGCAGTACTTC. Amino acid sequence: CASRQGFREQYF.

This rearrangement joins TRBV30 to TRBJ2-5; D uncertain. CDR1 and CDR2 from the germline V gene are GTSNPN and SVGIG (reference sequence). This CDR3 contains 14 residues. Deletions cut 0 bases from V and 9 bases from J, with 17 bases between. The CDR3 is CAWSVRLTDQAQYF. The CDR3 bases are TGTGCCTGGAGTGTACGATTGACGGATCAGGCCCAGTACTTC.

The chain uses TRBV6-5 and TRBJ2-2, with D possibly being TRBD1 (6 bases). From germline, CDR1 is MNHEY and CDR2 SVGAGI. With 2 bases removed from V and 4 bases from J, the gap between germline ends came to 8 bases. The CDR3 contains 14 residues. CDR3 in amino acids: CASSYRGTTGELFF. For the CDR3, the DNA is TGTGCCAGCAGTTACAGGGGGACCACCGGGGAGCTGTTTTTT.

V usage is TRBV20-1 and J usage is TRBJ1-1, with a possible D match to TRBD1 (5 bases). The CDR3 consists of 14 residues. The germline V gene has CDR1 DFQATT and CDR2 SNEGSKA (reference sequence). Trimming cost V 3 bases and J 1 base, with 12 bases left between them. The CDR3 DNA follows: TGCAGTGCTAGTATTCCAGGGCAGAACACTGAAGCTTTCTTT. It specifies CSASIPGQNTEAFF.

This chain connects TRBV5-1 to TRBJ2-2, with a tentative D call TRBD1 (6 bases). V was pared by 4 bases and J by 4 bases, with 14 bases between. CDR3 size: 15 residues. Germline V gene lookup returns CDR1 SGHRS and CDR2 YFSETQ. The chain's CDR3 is CASSTARGATGELFF. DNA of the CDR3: TGCGCCAGCAGCACGGCCAGGGGTGCCACCGGGGAGCTGTTTTTT.

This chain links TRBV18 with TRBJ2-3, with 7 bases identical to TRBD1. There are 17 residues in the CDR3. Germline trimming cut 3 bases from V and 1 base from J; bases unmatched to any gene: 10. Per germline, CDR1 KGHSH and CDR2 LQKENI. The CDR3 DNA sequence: TGTGCCAGCTCACCGTGGGGACAGTTTGGCGGCACAGATACGCAGTATTTT. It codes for CASSPWGQFGGTDTQYF. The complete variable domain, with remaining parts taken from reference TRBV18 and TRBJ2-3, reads NAGVMQNPRHLVRRRGQEARLRCSPMKGHSHVYWYRQLPEEGLKFMVYLQKENIIDESGMPKERFSAEFPKEGPSILRIQQVVRGDSAAYFCASSPWGQFGGTDTQYFGPGTRLTVL.

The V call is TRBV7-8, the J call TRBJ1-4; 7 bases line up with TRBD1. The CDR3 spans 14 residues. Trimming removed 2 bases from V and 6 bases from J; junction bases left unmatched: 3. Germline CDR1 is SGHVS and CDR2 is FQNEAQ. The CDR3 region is CASSLPGTDEKLFF. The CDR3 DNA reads TGTGCCAGCAGCTTACCCGGGACAGATGAAAAACTGTTTTTT.

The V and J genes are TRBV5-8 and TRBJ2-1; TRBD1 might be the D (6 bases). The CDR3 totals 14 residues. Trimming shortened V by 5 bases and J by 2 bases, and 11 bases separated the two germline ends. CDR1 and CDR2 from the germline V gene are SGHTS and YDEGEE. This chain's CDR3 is CASSIGGPYNEQFF. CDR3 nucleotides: TGTGCCAGCAGTATTGGGGGCCCCTACAATGAGCAGTTCTTC.

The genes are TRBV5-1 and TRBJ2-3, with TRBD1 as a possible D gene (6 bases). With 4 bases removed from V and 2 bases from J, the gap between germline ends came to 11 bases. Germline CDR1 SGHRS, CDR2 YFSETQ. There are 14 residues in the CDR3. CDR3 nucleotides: TGCGCCAGCAGCCAACACAGGGACACAGATACGCAGTATTTT. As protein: CASSQHRDTDTQYF.

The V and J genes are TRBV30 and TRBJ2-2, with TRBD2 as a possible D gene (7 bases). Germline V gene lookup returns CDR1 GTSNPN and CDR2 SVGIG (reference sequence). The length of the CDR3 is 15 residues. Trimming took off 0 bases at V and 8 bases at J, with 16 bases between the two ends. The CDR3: CAWSVQGRGLGELFF. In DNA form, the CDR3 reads TGTGCCTGGAGTGTACAAGGGCGGGGGCTTGGGGAGCTGTTTTTT.

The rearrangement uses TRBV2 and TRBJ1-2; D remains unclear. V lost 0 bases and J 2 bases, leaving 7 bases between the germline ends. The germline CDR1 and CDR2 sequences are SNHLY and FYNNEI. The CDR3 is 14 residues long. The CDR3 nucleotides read TGTGCCAGCAGTGAAGCGCGAGTAAACTATGGCTACACCTTC. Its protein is CASSEARVNYGYTF.